This T cell receptor beta chain was sequenced during a study of T cells in Graves' hyperthyroidism and ophthalmopathy. Notes on the study in general: In blood, most of the thyroid clonotypes expanded above 0.001 were also present. Median prediction lead before ophthalmopathy onset was 6.5 months with the model.

With regard to this clonotype: Its antigen is currently unknown.

Germline-derived CDR1 and CDR2 are LGHNA and YNFKEQ. The V and J ends lost 3 bases and 1 base, in that order; junction bases with no gene match: 4. This CDR3 has 15 residues. Amplified TCR beta CDR3 regions came from RNA transcripts. First-round RT-PCR targeting the TCR CDR3 was performed with the HTBI primer set. TCRdb redid the calling of the multiplex PCR reads with MiXCR, one entry per CDR3 protein. The table lists roughly 500,000 distinct CDR3 sequences, 46% of them singletons, with approximately 44% in the top ten. This receptor was obtained from an adult woman with Graves' disease, either hyperthyroidism or ophthalmopathy (not recorded which). Sequenced sample: peripheral blood or thyroid tissue (not recorded which). The rearrangement joins TRBV4-2 to TRBJ1-1; 8 nucleotides line up with TRBD1. The CDR3 sequence: CASSHGTGRNTEAFF. The CDR3 DNA reads as TGTGCCAGCAGCCATGGGACAGGACGGAACACTGAAGCTTTCTTT.